These 26 T cell receptor beta chains share one sample of origin, sequenced in a study of T cell repertoires in cytomegalovirus infection (dated by TCRdb to the late 2010s). Sequencer: Illumina HiSeq 1500. The public sequencing data were trimmed at Q25 with fastp and processed into clonotypes with MiXCR by TCRdb, which kept only in-frame beta chains. Under each unique CDR3 protein, matching rows form one entry showing the most common genes and DNA. The sample records 250,000 or so distinct CDR3 sequences, around 12% of which are singletons. The top ten constitute around 1.6% of the sample. Specimen: PBMCs. The receptors shown here come from a human donor in good health (CMV status not recorded). Some clones in this sample may be carry-over from other donors' samples.

Ten or more counts support this clonotype. The V and J genes are TRBV7-2 and TRBJ2-5; no clear D. This CDR3 has 13 amino acids. The V gene's germline CDR1 is SGHTA and CDR2 FQGNSA. V gave up 3 bases and J gave up 5 bases, with 10 bases separating them. CDR3 nucleotides: TGTGCCAGCAGCTTCATCCGTTTGGAGACCCAGTACTTC. It specifies CASSFIRLETQYF.

This clonotype was counted at least ten times. The genes are TRBV4-3 and TRBJ2-1; perhaps D is TRBD1 or TRBD2 (5 bases each). The V gene lost 3 bases and the J gene lost 5 bases, with 8 bases spanning the gap. The CDR3 sequence is 13 residues long. Germline values: CDR1 LGHNA, CDR2 YSLEER. The CDR3 spells CASSHGTDNEQFF. The CDR3 nucleotides are TGCGCCAGCAGCCACGGGACGGACAATGAGCAGTTCTTC.

CDR3 in DNA: TGTGCCAGCAGCCCCGGACTAGCGGGAGGTCGGAAGACCCAGTACTTC. Protein sequence: CASSPGLAGGRKTQYF. The chain links TRBV6-2 or TRBV6-3 to TRBJ2-5; 14 bases agree with TRBD2. This CDR3 region has 16 residues. In germline, CDR1 is MNHEY, CDR2 SVGEGT. J gave up 6 bases and V 6 bases, and 9 bases lay outside the gene matches.

This clonotype was seen at least ten times. CDR3 nucleotides: TGTGCCAGCAGCTTAGCGCACAGCACCAACTATGGCTACACCTTC. It yields the protein CASSLAHSTNYGYTF. The rearrangement uses TRBV7-9 and TRBJ1-2, with D hard to call. With 0 bases removed from V and 2 bases from J, the gap between germline ends came to 10 bases. Germline V lookup: CDR1 SEHNR, CDR2 FQNEAQ (reference sequence). The CDR3 contains 15 residues.

In this sample, this clonotype turned up a few times. V usage is TRBV19 and J usage is TRBJ1-2, with D maybe TRBD1 (6 bases). Germline CDR1 and CDR2: LNHDA and SQIVND (reference sequence). This CDR3 is 16 amino acids long. Trimming removed 6 bases from V and 6 bases from J, with 23 bases in between. The CDR3 sequence is CASSSLSIGGQHGYTF. The CDR3 nucleotides are TGTGCCAGTAGCTCTCTTTCTATTGGGGGGCAGCATGGCTACACCTTC. The full variable domain, its missing parts supplied by reference TRBV19 and TRBJ1-2, is DGGITQSPKYLFRKEGQNVTLSCEQNLNHDAMYWYRQDPGQGLRLIYYSQIVNDFQKGDIAEGYSVSREKKESFPLTVTSAQKNPTAFYLCASSSLSIGGQHGYTFGSGTRLTVV.

Many counts were recorded for this clonotype. The chain recombines TRBV28 with TRBJ2-5; perhaps TRBD1 as D (6 bases). Per the germline V gene, CDR1 is MDHEN and CDR2 is SYDVKM. Trimming pared 6 bases from V and 0 bases from J, leaving 8 bases between. CDR3 length: 13 amino acids. Here the CDR3 reads CASSRDNQETQYF. The DNA of the CDR3 is TGTGCCAGCAGCCGGGACAACCAAGAGACCCAGTACTTC.

This clonotype was seen a handful of times. The gene calls are TRBV19 and TRBJ1-5; D unclear. The CDR3 consists of 13 residues. Germline V gives CDR1 LNHDA, CDR2 SQIVND (reference sequence). Trimming removed 5 bases from V and 6 bases from J, with 11 bases in between. The CDR3 region is CASSSSLGQPQHF. CDR3 DNA: TGTGCCAGTAGTTCTTCCCTCGGTCAGCCCCAGCATTTT.

The rearrangement uses TRBV7-7 and TRBJ2-7; TRBD2 is a possible D gene (6 bases). CDR1 and CDR2 from the germline V gene are SSHAT and FNYEAQ (reference sequence). V lost 4 bases and J lost 1, with 14 bases in between. The CDR3 is 15 residues long. CDR3 sequence: CASSSGAGRSYEQYF. The CDR3 DNA is TGTGCCAGCAGCTCCGGCGCGGGGAGATCCTACGAGCAGTACTTC.

This clonotype was picked up many times. The chain employs TRBV6-2 or TRBV6-3 and TRBJ2-1; possibly TRBD2 for D (7 bases). V was clipped by 0 bases and J by 1 base, with 13 bases between them. Germline loops: CDR1 MNHEY, CDR2 SVGEGT. There are 17 residues in the CDR3. DNA for the CDR3: TGTGCCAGCAGTTACTCCCAGGGAGGGGGTTCCTACAATGAGCAGTTCTTC. Its translation is CASSYSQGGGSYNEQFF.

This clonotype showed up many times. The V call is TRBV28, the J call TRBJ2-1; 7 positions agree with TRBD1. V lost 2 bases, J lost 6 bases, and 1 base stayed unmatched. The germline V gene has CDR1 MDHEN and CDR2 SYDVKM. The CDR3 is 13 residues long. The CDR3 DNA is TGTGCCAGCAGTTTAGACAGGGCCAATGAGCAGTTCTTC. Its protein is CASSLDRANEQFF.

Many counts were recorded for this clonotype. The chain has TRBV14 and TRBJ1-2; D gene ambiguous. CDR1 and CDR2 from the germline V gene are SGHDN and FVKESK. The CDR3 extends over 14 amino acids. V lost 0 bases and J 3 bases, leaving 8 bases between the germline ends. CDR3 DNA: TGTGCCAGCAGCCAAGAATCGACCTACTATGGCTACACCTTC. Translation gives CASSQESTYYGYTF. Together with reference TRBV14 and TRBJ1-2, the CDR3 gives the full variable domain: EAGVTQFPSHSVIEKGQTVTLRCDPISGHDNLYWYRRVMGKEIKFLLHFVKESKQDESGMPNNRFLAERTGGTYSTLKVQPAELEDSGVYFCASSQESTYYGYTFGSGTRLTVV.

The rearrangement links TRBV19 to TRBJ2-3, with 11 bases matching TRBD2. Germline CDR1 and CDR2: LNHDA and SQIVND (reference sequence). With 6 bases clipped from V and 1 base from J, the junction kept 3 bases outside the gene matches. The CDR3 is 15 amino acids. In nucleotides, the CDR3 is TGTGCCAGTAGCGAGACTAGCGGGGGCACAGATACGCAGTATTTT. This codes for CASSETSGGTDTQYF.

J is TRBJ1-5 and V is TRBV3-1; no reliable D call. CDR1 is LGHDT, CDR2 YNNKEL, per germline (reference sequence). The germline V and J ends were trimmed by 1 base and 0 bases, with 7 bases remaining between them. The CDR3 length is 15 residues. CDR3 in DNA: TGTGCCAGCAGCCAAGGGGTATCTAGCAATCAGCCCCAGCATTTT. Translating it yields CASSQGVSSNQPQHF.

This clonotype was observed at least ten times. This chain uses TRBV15 with TRBJ1-5; D uncertain. Germline assignment: CDR1 LNHNV and CDR2 YYDKDF (reference sequence). Trimming pared 1 base from V and 0 bases from J, leaving 10 bases between. The CDR3 consists of 16 residues. DNA of the CDR3: TGTGCCACCAGCAGAGGTTTCCGGGATAGCAATCAGCCCCAGCATTTT. Its translation is CATSRGFRDSNQPQHF.

This chain uses TRBV2 with TRBJ2-7; 7 bases are a match to TRBD1. The CDR3 contains 15 residues. In germline, CDR1 is SNHLY, CDR2 FYNNEI. V lost 2 bases, J lost 4 bases, and 8 bases stayed unmatched. This chain's CDR3 is CASSESRGQQYEQYF. Written as DNA, the CDR3 is TGTGCCAGCAGTGAATCTCGGGGACAGCAATACGAGCAGTACTTC.

This clonotype was observed many times. The rearrangement uses TRBV19 and TRBJ2-5; D gene ambiguous. The CDR3 runs to 12 residues. Germline CDR1 is LNHDA and CDR2 is SQIVND (reference sequence). The V end lost 4 bases, the J end lost 2 bases, and 5 bases lay between the germline ends. The CDR3 protein is CASSTNQETQYF. In DNA form, the CDR3 reads TGTGCCAGTAGTACAAATCAAGAGACCCAGTACTTC.

This clonotype occurred a few times. The CDR3 region is CASSLEGLDYGYTF. The CDR3 nucleotides read TGTGCCAGCAGCTTGGAGGGGCTTGACTATGGCTACACCTTC. The chain is built from TRBV5-6 and TRBJ1-2; maybe TRBD1 (5 bases). The CDR3 extends over 14 amino acids. V was cut by 0 bases and J by 3 bases, with 9 bases left in between. The germline CDR1 and CDR2 sequences are SGHDT and YYEEEE. The full variable domain, rest sourced from reference TRBV5-6 and TRBJ1-2, is DAGVTQSPTHLIKTRGQQVTLRCSPKSGHDTVSWYQQALGQGPQFIFQYYEEEERQRGNFPDRFSGHQFPNYSSELNVNALLLGDSALYLCASSLEGLDYGYTFGSGTRLTVV.

This clonotype was recorded many times. The J gene is TRBJ2-1, the V gene TRBV19; the D gene is possibly TRBD1 (6 bases). The germline gives CDR1 LNHDA, CDR2 SQIVND (reference sequence). This CDR3 spans 15 amino acids. V shed 5 bases and J shed 9 bases, with 20 bases lying between them. Here the CDR3 reads CASSFTGTVGGEQFF. As DNA, the CDR3 is TGTGCCAGTAGTTTTACAGGGACGGTCGGCGGTGAGCAGTTCTTC.

This clonotype was observed a few times. The genes are TRBV4-3 and TRBJ2-3; perhaps D is TRBD1 or TRBD2 (5 bases each). Trimming took 0 bases from V and 8 from J, leaving 12 bases between them. CDR3 length: 14 residues. From germline, CDR1 is LGHNA and CDR2 YSLEER. CDR3 sequence (DNA): TGCGCCAGCAGCCAAGAGGGGGTGCGAGGTACGCAGTATTTT. Protein: CASSQEGVRGTQYF.

This clonotype was observed a handful of times. The V call is TRBV9, the J call TRBJ2-7, with D possibly matching TRBD2 (7 bases). Trimming pared 0 bases from V and 3 bases from J, leaving 16 bases between. The CDR3 covers 16 residues. CDR1 SGDLS and CDR2 YYNGEE come from the germline V gene. The CDR3 DNA follows: TGTGCCAGCAGCGTAGGGGAGGGGGTTGGAGACTACGAGCAGTACTTC. Amino acids: CASSVGEGVGDYEQYF.

This clonotype was observed many times. The V and J genes are TRBV7-2 and TRBJ2-7, with TRBD2 identical over 9 bases. V was clipped by 5 bases and J by 2 bases; unmatched bases: 7. CDR1 is SGHTA, CDR2 FQGNSA, per germline. The length of the CDR3 is 15 residues. CDR3 nucleotides: TGTGCCAGCAGCCAGAAGCGGGGGGCCGCCTACGAGCAGTACTTC. Encoded protein: CASSQKRGAAYEQYF.

This clonotype was counted ten times or more. V and J are TRBV7-2 and TRBJ2-2; D may correspond to TRBD1 or TRBD2 (5 bases each). The germline V gene has CDR1 SGHTA and CDR2 FQGNSA. V was pared by 5 bases and J by 6 bases, with 10 bases between. CDR3 length: 13 amino acids. The CDR3 protein is CASSNRDPGELFF. Here the CDR3 DNA reads TGTGCCAGCAGCAACCGGGACCCCGGGGAGCTGTTTTTT.

This clonotype has more than one count but fewer than ten. The chain has TRBV19 and TRBJ2-2, with 9 bases fitting TRBD2. The CDR3 contains 14 residues. Germline V gene data show CDR1 as LNHDA and CDR2 as SQIVND (reference sequence). V lost 6 bases, J lost 1 base, and 0 bases stayed unmatched. This chain's CDR3 is CASRTSGNTGELFF. The CDR3 DNA is TGTGCCAGTAGGACTAGCGGGAACACCGGGGAGCTGTTTTTT.

The table lists this clonotype with many counts. V and J are TRBV7-2 and TRBJ1-3; perhaps TRBD1 as D (5 bases). The CDR3 runs 16 residues. Germline V gives CDR1 SGHTA, CDR2 FQGNSA. With 0 bases removed from V and 1 base from J, the gap between germline ends came to 10 bases. CDR3 in amino acids: CASSLAPAGSGNTIYF. The DNA of the CDR3 is TGTGCCAGCAGCTTAGCGCCGGCAGGGTCTGGAAACACCATATATTTT. Together with reference TRBV7-2 and TRBJ1-3, the CDR3 gives the full variable domain: GAGVSQSPSNKVTEKGKDVELRCDPISGHTALYWYRQSLGQGLEFLIYFQGNSAPDKSGLPSDRFSAERTGGSVSTLTIQRTQQEDSAVYLCASSLAPAGSGNTIYFGEGSWLTVV.

This clonotype appeared many times. The rearrangement joins TRBV7-8 to TRBJ1-4; perhaps TRBD1 as D (5 bases). The CDR3 has 15 amino acids. Deletions cut 7 bases from V and 0 bases from J, with 12 bases between. The germline V gene has CDR1 SGHVS and CDR2 FQNEAQ. CDR3 nucleotides: TGTGCCAGCAACCCGGGACTTTCAACTAATGAAAAACTGTTTTTT. Translating gives CASNPGLSTNEKLFF.

This clonotype has ten or more counts. The chain carries TRBV7-2 and TRBJ2-1, with 9 bases aligning to TRBD2. V trimming: 5 bases; J trimming: 4 bases; junction bases outside the gene matches: 6. CDR1 and CDR2 from the germline V gene are SGHTA and FQGNSA. This CDR3 contains 15 residues. The CDR3 reads CASSPAGGPYNEQFF. Written as DNA, the CDR3 is TGTGCCAGCAGCCCGGCGGGGGGGCCATACAATGAGCAGTTCTTC.